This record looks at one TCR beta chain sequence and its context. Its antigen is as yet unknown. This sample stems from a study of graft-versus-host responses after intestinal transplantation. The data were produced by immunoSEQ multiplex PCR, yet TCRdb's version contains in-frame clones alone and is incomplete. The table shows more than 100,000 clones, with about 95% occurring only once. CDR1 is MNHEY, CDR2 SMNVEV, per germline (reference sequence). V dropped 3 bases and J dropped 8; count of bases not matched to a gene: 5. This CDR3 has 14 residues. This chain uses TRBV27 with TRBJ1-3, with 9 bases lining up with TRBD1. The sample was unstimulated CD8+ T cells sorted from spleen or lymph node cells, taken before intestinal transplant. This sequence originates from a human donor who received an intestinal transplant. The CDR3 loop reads CASSLDRGSDTIYF. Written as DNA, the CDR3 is TGTGCCAGCAGTTTGGACAGGGGAAGCGACACCATATATTTT.